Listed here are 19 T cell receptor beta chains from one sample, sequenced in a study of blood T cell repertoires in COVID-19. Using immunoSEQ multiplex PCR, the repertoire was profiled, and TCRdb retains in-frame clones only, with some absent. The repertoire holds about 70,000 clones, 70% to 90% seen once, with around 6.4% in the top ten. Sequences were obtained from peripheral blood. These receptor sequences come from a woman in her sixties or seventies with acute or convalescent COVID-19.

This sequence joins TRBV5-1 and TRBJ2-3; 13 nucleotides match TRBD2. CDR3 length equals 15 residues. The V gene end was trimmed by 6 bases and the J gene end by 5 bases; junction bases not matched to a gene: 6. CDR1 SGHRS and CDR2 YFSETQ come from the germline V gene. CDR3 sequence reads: CASTPLAGGVDTQYF. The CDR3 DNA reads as TGCGCCAGCACCCCACTAGCGGGAGGGGTAGATACGCAGTATTTT.

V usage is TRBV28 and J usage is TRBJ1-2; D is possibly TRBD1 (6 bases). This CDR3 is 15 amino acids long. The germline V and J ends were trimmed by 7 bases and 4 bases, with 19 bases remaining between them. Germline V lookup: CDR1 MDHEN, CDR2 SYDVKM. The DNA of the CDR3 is TGTGCCAGCACCCTATTGCCTGGACAGAGCTATGGCTACACCTTC. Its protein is CASTLLPGQSYGYTF.

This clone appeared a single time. CDR3 in amino acids: CASSPRTGQRNSPLHF. The CDR3 nucleotides are TGTGCCAGCAGCCCCCGGACAGGGCAAAGAAATTCACCCCTCCACTTT. The chain combines TRBV7-9 with TRBJ1-6, with TRBD1 matching 8 bases. The V gene end was trimmed by 5 bases and the J gene end by 7 bases; junction bases not matched to a gene: 10. From germline, CDR1 is SEHNR and CDR2 FQNEAQ (reference sequence). This CDR3 region has 16 residues.

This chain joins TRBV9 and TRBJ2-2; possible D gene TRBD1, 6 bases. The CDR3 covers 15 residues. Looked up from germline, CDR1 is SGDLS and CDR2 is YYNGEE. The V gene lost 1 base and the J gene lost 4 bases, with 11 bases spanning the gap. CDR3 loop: CASSVPGVATGELFF. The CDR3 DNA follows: TGTGCCAGCAGCGTACCAGGGGTGGCCACCGGGGAGCTGTTTTTT.

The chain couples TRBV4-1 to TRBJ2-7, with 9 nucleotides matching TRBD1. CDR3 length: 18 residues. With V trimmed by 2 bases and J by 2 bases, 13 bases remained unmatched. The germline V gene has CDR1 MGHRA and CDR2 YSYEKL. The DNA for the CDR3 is TGCGCCAGCAGCCAAAAGATTCTCCGGGACAGGGTCACCTACGAGCAGTACTTC. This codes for CASSQKILRDRVTYEQYF.

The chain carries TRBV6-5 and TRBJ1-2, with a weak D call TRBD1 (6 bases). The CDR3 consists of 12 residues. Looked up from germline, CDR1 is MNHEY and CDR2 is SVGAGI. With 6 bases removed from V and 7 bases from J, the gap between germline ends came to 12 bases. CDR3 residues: CASSPGAGGYTF. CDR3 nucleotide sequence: TGTGCCAGCAGCCCAGGGGCAGGTGGCTACACCTTC.

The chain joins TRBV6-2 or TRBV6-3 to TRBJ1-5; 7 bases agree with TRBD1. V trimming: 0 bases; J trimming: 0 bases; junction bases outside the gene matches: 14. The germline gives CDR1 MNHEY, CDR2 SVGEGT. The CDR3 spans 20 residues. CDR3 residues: CASSYSLQSGTVYSNQPQHF. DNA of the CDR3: TGTGCCAGCAGTTACTCTCTACAGTCGGGGACAGTGTATAGCAATCAGCCCCAGCATTTT.

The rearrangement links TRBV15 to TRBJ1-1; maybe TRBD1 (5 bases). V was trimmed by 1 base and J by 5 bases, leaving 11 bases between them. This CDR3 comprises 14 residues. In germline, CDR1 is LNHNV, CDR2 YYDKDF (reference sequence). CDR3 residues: CATSRVVGGTEAFF. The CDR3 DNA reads TGTGCCACCAGCAGAGTAGTGGGGGGGACTGAAGCTTTCTTT.

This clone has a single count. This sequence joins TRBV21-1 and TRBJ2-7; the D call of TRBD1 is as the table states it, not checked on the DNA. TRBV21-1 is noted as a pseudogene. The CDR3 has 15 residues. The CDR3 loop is CASSNGDRGAHEQYF. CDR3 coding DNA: TGTGCCAGCAGCAATGGGGACAGGGGGGCCCACGAGCAGTACTTC.

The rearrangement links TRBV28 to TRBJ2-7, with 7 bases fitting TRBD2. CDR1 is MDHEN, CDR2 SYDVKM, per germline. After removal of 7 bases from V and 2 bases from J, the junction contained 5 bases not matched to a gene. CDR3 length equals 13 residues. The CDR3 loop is CASTSGGPYEQYF. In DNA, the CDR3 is TGTGCCAGCACTTCGGGAGGACCCTACGAGCAGTACTTC.

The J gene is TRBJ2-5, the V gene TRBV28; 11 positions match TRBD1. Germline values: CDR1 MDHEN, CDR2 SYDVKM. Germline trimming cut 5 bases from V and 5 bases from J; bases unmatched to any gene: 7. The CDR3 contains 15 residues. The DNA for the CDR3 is TGTGCCAGCAGTCCCGGACAGGGGGCGAGGGAGACCCAGTACTTC. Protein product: CASSPGQGARETQYF.

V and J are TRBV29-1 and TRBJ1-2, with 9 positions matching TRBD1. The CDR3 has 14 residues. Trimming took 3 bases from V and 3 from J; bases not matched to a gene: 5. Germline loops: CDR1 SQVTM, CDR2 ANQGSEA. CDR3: CSVEGDRDHYGYTF. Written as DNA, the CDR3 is TGCAGCGTTGAGGGGGACAGGGATCACTATGGCTACACCTTC.

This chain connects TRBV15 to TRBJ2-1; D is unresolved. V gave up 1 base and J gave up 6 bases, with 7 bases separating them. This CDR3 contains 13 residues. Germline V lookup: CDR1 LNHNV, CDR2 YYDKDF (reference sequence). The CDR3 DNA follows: TGTGCCACCAGCAGAGGGTCCGGCAATGAGCAGTTCTTC. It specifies CATSRGSGNEQFF.

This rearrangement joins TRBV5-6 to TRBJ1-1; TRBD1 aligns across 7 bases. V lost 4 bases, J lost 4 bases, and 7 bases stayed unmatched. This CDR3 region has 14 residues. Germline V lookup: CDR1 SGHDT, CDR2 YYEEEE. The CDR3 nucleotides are TGTGCCAGCAGCCTGATACAGGGGTTCACTGAAGCTTTCTTT. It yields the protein CASSLIQGFTEAFF.

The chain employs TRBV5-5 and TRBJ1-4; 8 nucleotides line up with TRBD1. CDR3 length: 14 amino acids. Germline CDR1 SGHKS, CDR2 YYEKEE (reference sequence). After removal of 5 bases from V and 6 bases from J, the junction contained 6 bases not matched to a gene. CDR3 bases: TGTGCCAGCAGTCGACAGGGGATAGATGAAAAACTGTTTTTT. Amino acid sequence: CASSRQGIDEKLFF.

The DNA of the CDR3 is TGTGCCAGCAGTTTATGGTTTGAGGGGGCGCGCGCTGAAGCTTTCTTT. Amino acid sequence: CASSLWFEGARAEAFF. This chain connects TRBV27 to TRBJ1-1; 7 bases align to TRBD1. This CDR3 is built from 16 residues. CDR1 is MNHEY, CDR2 SMNVEV, per germline (reference sequence). The J segment lost 6 bases and the V segment lost 1 base, leaving 11 bases of the junction unmatched.

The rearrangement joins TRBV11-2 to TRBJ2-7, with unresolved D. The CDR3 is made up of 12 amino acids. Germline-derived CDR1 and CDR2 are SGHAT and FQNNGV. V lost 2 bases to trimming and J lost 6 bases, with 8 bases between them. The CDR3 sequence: CASSLRAVEQYF. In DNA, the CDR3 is TGTGCCAGCAGCTTAAGAGCCGTCGAGCAGTACTTC. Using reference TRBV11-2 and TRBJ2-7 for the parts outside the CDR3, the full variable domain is EAGVAQSPRYKIIEKRQSVAFWCNPISGHATLYWYQQILGQGPKLLIQFQNNGVVDDSQLPKDRFSAERLKGVDSTLKIQPAKLEDSAVYLCASSLRAVEQYFGPGTRLTVT.

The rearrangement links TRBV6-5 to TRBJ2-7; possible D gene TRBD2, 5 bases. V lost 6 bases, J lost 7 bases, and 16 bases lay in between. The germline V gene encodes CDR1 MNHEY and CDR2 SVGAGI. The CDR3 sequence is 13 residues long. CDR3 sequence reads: CASSTRTGMEQYF. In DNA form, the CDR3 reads TGTGCCAGCAGCACCAGGACGGGAATGGAGCAGTACTTC.

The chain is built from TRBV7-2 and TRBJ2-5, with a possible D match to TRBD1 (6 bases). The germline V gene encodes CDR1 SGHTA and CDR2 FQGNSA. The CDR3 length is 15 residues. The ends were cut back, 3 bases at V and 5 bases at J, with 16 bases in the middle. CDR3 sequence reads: CASSLGTRGTETQYF. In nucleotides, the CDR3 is TGTGCCAGCAGCTTGGGGACCAGGGGAACGGAGACCCAGTACTTC.